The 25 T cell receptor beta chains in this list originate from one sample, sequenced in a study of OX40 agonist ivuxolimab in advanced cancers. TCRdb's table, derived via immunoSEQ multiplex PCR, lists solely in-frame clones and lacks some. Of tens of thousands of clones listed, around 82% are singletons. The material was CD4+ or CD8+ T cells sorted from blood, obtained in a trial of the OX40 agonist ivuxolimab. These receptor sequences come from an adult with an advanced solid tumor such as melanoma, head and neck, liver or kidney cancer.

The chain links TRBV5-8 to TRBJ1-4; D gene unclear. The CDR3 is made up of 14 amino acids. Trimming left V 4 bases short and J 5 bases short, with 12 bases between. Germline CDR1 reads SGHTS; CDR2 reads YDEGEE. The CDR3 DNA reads TGTGCCAGCAGCCGGAAGGGCGGCAATGAAAAACTGTTTTTT. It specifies CASSRKGGNEKLFF.

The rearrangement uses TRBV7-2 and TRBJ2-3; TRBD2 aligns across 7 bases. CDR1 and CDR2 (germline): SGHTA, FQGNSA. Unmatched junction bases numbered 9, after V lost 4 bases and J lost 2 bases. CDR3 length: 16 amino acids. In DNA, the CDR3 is TGTGCCAGCAGCTCCGGCTCTAGCGGTTACACAGATACGCAGTATTTT. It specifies CASSSGSSGYTDTQYF. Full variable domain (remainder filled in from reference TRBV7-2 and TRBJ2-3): GAGVSQSPSNKVTEKGKDVELRCDPISGHTALYWYRQSLGQGLEFLIYFQGNSAPDKSGLPSDRFSAERTGGSVSTLTIQRTQQEDSAVYLCASSSGSSGYTDTQYFGPGTRLTVL.

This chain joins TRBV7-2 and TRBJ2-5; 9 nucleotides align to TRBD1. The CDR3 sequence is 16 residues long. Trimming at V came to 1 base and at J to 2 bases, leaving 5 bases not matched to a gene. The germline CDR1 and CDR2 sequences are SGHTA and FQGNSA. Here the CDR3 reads CASSLGSGTGQETQYF. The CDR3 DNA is TGTGCCAGCAGCTTAGGATCCGGGACAGGGCAAGAGACCCAGTACTTC.

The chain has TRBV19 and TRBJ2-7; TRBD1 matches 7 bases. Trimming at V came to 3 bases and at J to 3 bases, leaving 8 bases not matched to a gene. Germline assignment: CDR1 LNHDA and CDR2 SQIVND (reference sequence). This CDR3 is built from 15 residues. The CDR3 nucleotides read TGTGCCAGTAGTATGGGGACAGAGGTGAACTACGAGCAGTACGTC. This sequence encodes CASSMGTEVNYEQYV.

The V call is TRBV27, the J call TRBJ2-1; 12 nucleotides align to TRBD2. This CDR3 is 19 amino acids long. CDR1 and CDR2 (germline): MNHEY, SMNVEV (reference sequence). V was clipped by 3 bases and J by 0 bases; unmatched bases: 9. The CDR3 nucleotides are TGTGCCAGCAGTTTTGTGGGACTAGCGGGTCAGAGCTCCTACAATGAGCAGTTCTTC. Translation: CASSFVGLAGQSSYNEQFF.

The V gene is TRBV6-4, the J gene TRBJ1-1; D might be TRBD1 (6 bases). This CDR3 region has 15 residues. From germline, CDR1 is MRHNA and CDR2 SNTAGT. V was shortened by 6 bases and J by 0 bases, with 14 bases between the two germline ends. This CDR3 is CASRRGAALNTEAFF. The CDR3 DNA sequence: TGTGCCAGCAGACGGGGGGCGGCCCTGAACACTGAAGCTTTCTTT.

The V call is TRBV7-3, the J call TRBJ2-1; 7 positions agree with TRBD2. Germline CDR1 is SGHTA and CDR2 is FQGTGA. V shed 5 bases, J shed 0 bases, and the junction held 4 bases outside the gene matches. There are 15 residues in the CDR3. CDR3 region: CASSPSGVSYNEQFF. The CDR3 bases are TGTGCCAGCAGCCCCAGCGGGGTCTCCTACAATGAGCAGTTCTTC.

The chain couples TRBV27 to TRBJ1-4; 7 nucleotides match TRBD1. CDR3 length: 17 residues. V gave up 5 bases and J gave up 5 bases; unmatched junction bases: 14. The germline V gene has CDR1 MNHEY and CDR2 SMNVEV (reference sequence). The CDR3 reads CASSPSPLQGRNEKLFF. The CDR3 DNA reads TGTGCCAGCAGTCCCTCACCACTACAGGGGAGGAATGAAAAACTGTTTTTT.

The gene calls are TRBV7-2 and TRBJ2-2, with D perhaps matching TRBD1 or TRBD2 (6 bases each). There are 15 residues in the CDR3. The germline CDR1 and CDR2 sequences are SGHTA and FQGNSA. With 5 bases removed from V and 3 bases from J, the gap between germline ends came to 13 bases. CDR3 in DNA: TGTGCCAGCAGCCTCTATAGGGGGGACACCGGGGAGCTGTTTTTT. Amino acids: CASSLYRGDTGELFF.

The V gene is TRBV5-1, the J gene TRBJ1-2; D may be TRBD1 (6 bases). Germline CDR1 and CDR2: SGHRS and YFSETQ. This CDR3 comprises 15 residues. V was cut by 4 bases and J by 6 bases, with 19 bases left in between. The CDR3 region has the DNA TGCGCCAGCAGCAAGGACAGCTTCTTCAGTGATGGCTACACCTTC. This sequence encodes CASSKDSFFSDGYTF.

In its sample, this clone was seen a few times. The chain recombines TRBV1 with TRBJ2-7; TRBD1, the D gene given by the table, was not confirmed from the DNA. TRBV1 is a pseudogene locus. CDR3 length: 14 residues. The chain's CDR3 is CTSTGGQLPYEQYF. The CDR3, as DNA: TGCACCAGCACTGGGGGACAGTTACCTTACGAGCAGTACTTC.

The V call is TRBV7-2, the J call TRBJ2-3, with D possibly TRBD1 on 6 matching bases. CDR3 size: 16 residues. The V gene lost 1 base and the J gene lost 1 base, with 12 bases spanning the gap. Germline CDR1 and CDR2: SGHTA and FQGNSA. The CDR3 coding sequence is TGTGCCAGCAGCTTAGACTGGGGGCTCGGCACAGATACGCAGTATTTT. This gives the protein CASSLDWGLGTDTQYF.

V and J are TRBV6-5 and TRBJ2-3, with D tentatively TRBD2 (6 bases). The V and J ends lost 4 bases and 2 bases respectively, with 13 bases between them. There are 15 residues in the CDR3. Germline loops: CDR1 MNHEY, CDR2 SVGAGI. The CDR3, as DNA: TGTGCCAGCAGTTTCGGGGGTACCTTCACAGATACGCAGTATTTT. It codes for CASSFGGTFTDTQYF.

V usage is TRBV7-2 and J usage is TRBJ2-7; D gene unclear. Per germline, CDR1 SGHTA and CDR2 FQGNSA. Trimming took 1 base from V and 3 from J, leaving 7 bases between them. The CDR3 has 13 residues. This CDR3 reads CASSLEPNYEQYF. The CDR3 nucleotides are TGTGCCAGCAGCTTAGAGCCGAACTACGAGCAGTACTTC.

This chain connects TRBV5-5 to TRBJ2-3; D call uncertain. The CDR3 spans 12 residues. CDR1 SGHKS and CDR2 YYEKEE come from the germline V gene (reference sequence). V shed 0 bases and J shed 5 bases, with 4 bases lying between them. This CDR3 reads CASSLGIDTQYF. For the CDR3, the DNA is TGTGCCAGCAGCTTGGGGATAGATACGCAGTATTTT.

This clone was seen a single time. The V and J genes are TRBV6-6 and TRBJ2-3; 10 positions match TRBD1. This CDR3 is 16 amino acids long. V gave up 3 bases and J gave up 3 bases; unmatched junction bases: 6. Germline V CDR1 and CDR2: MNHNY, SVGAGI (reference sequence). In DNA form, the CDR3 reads TGTGCCAGCAGTTATCGGGACAGGGGAGAAACAGATACGCAGTATTTT. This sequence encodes CASSYRDRGETDTQYF.

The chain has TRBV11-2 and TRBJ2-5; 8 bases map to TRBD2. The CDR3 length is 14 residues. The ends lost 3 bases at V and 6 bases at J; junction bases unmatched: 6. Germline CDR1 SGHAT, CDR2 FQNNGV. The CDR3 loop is CASSFAGGSKTQYF. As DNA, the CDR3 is TGTGCCAGCAGCTTTGCGGGGGGCTCAAAGACCCAGTACTTC.

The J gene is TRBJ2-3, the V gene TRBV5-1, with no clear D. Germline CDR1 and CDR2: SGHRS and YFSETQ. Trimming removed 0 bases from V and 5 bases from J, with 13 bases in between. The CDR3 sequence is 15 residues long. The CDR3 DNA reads TGCGCCAGCAGCTTGGTTAATTTCAAGGGAGATACGCAGTATTTT. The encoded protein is CASSLVNFKGDTQYF.

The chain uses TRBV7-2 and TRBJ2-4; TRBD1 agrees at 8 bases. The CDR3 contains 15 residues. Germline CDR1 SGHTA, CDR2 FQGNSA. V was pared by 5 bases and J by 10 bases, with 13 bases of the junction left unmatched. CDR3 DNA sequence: TGTGCCAGCAGCCAGACAGGCGACAGGGGCGGGATTCAGTACTTC. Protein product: CASSQTGDRGGIQYF.

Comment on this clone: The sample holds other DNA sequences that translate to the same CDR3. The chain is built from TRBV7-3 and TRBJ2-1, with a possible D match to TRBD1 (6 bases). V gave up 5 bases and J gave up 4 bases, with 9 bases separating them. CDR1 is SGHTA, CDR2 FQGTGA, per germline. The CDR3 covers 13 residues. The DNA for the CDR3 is TGTGCCAGCAGCCTAGGACAGTACAATGAGCAGTTCTTC. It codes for CASSLGQYNEQFF.

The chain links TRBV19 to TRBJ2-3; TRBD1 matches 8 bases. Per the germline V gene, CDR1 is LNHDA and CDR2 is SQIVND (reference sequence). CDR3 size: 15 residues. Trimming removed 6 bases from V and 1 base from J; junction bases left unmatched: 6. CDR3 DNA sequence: TGTGCCAGTAGCCCGGACAGGGCCCGCACAGATACGCAGTATTTT. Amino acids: CASSPDRARTDTQYF.

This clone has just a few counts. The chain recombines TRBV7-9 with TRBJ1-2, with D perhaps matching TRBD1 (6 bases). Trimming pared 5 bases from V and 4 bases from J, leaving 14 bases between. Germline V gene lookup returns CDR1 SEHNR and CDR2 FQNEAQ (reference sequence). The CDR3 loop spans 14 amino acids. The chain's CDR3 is CASSPQGPGYGYTF. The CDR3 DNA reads TGTGCCAGCAGCCCTCAGGGGCCGGGCTATGGCTACACCTTC.

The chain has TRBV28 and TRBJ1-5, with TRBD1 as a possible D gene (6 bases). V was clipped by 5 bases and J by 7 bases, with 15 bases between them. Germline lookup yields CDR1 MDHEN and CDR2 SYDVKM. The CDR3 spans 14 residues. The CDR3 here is CASSLQGQSQPQHF. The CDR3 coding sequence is TGTGCCAGCAGTCTACAGGGACAAAGCCAGCCCCAGCATTTT.

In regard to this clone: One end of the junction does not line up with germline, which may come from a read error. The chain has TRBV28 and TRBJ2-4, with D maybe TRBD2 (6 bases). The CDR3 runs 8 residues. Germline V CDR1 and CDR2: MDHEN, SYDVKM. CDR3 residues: CASSSGDF. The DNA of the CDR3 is TGTGCCAGCAGTTCGGGAGACTTC.

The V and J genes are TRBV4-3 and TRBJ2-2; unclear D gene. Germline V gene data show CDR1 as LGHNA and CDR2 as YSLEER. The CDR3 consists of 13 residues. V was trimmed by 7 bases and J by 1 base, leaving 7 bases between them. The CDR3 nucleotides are TGCGCCAGCAAAGCAAGGAACACCGGGGAGCTGTTTTTT. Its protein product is CASKARNTGELFF.